This passage covers 2 T cell receptor beta chains from one sample sequenced in a study of cytomegalovirus exposure and HLA in healthy donors. With 60 Vbeta and 13 Jbeta primers, the PCR was carried out. Measured with immunoSEQ multiplex PCR; TCRdb has only the in-frame clones, and not every one. The sample lists 95,000 to 150,000 clones; around 80% were seen once. The sequenced sample was PBMCs. Receptors were obtained from a female donor in good health and CMV-seronegative.

The J gene is TRBJ2-5, the V gene TRBV4-1; 11 nucleotides match TRBD2. This CDR3 spans 18 amino acids. In germline, CDR1 is MGHRA, CDR2 YSYEKL. J was trimmed by 5 bases and V by 4 bases; bases with no gene match: 15. In nucleotides, the CDR3 is TGCGCCAGCAGCCCAGAAGGGCTAGCGGGGGGCCCCGGGGAGACCCAGTACTTC. This codes for CASSPEGLAGGPGETQYF.

The chain carries TRBV4-1 and TRBJ1-4; 7 bases line up with TRBD1. The CDR3 totals 14 residues. Germline V gene sequence: CDR1 MGHRA, CDR2 YSYEKL. J gave up 6 bases and V 1 base, and 2 bases lay outside the gene matches. The CDR3 spells CASSQGTGHEKLFF. DNA for the CDR3: TGCGCCAGCAGCCAAGGGACAGGACATGAAAAACTGTTTTTT.